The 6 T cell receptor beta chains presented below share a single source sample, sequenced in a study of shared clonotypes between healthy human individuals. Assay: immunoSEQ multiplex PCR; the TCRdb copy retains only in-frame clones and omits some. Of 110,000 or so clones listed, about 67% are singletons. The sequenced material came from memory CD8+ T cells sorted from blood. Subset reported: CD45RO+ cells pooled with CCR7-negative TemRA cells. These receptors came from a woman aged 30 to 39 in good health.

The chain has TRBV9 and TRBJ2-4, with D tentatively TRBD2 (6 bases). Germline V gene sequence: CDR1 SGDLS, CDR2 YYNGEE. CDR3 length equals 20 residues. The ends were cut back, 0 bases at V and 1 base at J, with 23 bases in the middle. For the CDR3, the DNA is TGTGCCAGCAGCGTAGCGGAGGGTGGGGATATCGTTTTGGCCAAAAACATTCAGTACTTC. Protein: CASSVAEGGDIVLAKNIQYF.

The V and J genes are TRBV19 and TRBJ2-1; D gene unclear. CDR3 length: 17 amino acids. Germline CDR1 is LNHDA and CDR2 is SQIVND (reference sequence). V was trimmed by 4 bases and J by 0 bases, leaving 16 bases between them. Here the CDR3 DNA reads TGTGCCAGTAGTAGCCAAAGGGTGGAAGTCTCCTACAATGAGCAGTTCTTC. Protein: CASSSQRVEVSYNEQFF.

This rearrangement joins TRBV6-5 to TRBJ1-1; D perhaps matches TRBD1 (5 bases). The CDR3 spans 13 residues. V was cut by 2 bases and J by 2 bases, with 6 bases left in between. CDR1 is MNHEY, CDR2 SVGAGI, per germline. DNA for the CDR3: TGTGCCAGCAGTTACCGGGACAACACTGAAGCTTTCTTT. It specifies CASSYRDNTEAFF.

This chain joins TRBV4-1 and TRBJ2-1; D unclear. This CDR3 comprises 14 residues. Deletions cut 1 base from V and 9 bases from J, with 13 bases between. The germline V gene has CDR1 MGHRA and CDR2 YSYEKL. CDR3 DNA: TGCGCCAGCAGCCAAGTATCCGGTGGAGTTGAGCAGTTCTTC. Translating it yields CASSQVSGGVEQFF.

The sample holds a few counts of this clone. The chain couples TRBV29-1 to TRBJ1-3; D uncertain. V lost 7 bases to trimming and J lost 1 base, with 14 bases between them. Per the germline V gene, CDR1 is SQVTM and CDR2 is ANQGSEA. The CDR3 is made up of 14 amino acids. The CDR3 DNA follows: TGCAGCGCCGGTGGCAGAGAGTCTGGAAACACCATATATTTT. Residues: CSAGGRESGNTIYF.

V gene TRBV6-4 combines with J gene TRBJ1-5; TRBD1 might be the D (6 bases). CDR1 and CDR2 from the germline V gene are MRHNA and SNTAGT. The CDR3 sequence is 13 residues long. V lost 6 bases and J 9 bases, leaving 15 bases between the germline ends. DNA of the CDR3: TGTGCCAGCAGCCCACAGGGTGGAAGGCCCCAGCATTTT. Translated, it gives CASSPQGGRPQHF.